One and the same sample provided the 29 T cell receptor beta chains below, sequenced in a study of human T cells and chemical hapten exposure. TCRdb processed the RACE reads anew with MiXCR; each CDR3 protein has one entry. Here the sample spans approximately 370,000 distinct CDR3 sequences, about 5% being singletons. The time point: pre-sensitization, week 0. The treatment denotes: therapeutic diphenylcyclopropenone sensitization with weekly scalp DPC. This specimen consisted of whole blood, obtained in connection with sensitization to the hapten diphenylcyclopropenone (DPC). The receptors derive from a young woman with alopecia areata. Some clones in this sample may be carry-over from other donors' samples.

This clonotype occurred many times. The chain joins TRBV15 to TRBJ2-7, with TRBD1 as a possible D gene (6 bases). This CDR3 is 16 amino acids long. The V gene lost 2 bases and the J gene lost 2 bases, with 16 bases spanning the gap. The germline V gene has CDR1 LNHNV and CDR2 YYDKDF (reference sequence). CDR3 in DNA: TGTGCCACCAGCAGATATTCCTCCGGGACAACCTACGAGCAGTACTTC. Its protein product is CATSRYSSGTTYEQYF.

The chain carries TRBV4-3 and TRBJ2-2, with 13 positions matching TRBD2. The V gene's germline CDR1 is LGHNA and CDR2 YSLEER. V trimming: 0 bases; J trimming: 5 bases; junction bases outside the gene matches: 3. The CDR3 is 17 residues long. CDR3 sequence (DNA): TGCGCCAGCAGCCAAGACACTAGCGGGGGGGCAACCGGGGAGCTGTTTTTT. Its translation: CASSQDTSGGATGELFF.

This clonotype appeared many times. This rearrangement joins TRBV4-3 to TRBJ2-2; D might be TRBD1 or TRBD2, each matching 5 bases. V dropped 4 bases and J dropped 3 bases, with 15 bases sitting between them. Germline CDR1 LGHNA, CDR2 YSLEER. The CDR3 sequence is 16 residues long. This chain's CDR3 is CASSPSLGADTGELFF. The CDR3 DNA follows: TGCGCCAGCAGCCCCTCCCTCGGGGCCGACACCGGGGAGCTGTTTTTT.

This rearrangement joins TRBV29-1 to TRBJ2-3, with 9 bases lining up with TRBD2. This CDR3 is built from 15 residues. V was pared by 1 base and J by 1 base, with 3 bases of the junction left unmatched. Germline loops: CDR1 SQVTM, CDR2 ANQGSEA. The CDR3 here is CSVEAASGGTDTQYF. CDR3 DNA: TGCAGCGTTGAAGCTGCTAGCGGGGGCACAGATACGCAGTATTTT.

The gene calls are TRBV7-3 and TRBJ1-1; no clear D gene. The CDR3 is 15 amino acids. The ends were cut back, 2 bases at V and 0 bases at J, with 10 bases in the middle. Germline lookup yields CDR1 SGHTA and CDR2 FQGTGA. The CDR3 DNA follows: TGTGCCAGCAGCTTATCACTCGCCATGAACACTGAAGCTTTCTTT. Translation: CASSLSLAMNTEAFF.

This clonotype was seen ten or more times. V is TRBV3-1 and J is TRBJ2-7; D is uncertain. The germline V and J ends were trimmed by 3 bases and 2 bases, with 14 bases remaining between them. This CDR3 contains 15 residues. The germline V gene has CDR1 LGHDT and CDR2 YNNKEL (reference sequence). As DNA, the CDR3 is TGTGCCAGCAGCCATATGTTAAGTTTTACCTACGAGCAGTACTTC. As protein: CASSHMLSFTYEQYF.

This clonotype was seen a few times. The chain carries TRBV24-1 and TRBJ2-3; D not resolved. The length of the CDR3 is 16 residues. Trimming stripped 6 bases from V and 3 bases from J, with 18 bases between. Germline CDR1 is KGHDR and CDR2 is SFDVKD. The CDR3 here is CATSNPYGEVTDTQYF. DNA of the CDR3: TGTGCCACCAGTAACCCCTATGGAGAAGTGACAGATACGCAGTATTTT.

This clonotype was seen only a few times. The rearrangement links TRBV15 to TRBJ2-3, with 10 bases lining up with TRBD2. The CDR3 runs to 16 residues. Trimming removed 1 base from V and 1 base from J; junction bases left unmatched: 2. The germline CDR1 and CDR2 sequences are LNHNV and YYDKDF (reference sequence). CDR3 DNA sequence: TGTGCCACCAGCAGAGGCCTAGCGGGGGGCACAGATACGCAGTATTTT. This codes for CATSRGLAGGTDTQYF.

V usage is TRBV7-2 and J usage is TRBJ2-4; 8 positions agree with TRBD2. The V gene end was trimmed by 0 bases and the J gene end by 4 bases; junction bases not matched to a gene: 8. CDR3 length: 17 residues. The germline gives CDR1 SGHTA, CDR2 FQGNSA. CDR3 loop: CASSLALGRGDKNIQYF. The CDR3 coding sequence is TGTGCCAGCAGCTTAGCGCTGGGGCGGGGGGATAAAAACATTCAGTACTTC.

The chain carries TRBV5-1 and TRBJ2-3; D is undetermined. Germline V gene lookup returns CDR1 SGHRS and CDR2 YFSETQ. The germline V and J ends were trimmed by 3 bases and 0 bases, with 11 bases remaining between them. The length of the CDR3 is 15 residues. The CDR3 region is CASSYLPDSTDTQYF. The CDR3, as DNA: TGCGCCAGCAGCTACCTCCCCGATAGCACAGATACGCAGTATTTT.

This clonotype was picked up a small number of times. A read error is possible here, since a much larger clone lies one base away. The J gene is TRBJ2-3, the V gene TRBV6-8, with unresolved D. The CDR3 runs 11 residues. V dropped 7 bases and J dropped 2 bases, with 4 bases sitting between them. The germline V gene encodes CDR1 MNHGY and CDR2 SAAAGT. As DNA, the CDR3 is TGTGCCAGCAACAACACAGATACGCAGTATTTT. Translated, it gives CASNNTDTQYF.

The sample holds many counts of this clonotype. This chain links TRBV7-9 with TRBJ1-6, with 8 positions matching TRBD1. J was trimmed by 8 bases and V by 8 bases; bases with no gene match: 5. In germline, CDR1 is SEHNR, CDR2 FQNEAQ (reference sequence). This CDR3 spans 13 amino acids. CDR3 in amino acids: CASSGTGDSPLHF. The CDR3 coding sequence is TGTGCCAGCTCCGGGACAGGAGATTCACCCCTCCACTTT.

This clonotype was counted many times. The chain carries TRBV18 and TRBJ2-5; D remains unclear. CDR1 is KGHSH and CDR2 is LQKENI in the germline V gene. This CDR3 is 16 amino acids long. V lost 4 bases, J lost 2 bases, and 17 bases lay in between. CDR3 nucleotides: TGTGCCAGCTCACTATCGCCTAGGACGAGTCAAGAGACCCAGTACTTC. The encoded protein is CASSLSPRTSQETQYF.

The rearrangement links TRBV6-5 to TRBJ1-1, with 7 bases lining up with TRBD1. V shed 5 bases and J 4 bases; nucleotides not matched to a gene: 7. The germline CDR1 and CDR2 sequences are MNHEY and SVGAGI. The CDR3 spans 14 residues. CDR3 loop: CASSTPSGGTEAFF. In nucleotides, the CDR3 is TGTGCCAGCAGTACGCCTTCAGGGGGCACTGAAGCTTTCTTT.

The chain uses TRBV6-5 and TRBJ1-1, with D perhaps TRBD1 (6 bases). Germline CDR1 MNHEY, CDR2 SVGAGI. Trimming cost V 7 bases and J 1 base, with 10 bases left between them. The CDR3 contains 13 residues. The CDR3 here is CASKRGQNTEAFF. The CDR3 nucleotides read TGTGCCAGCAAGAGGGGACAGAACACTGAAGCTTTCTTT.

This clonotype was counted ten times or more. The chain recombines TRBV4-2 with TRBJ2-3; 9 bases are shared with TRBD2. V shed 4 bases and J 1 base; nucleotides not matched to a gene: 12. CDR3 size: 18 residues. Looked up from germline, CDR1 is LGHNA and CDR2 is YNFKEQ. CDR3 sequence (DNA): TGTGCCAGCAGCCCTAACCAGTATTGGACTAGCGGCACAGATACGCAGTATTTT. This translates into CASSPNQYWTSGTDTQYF.

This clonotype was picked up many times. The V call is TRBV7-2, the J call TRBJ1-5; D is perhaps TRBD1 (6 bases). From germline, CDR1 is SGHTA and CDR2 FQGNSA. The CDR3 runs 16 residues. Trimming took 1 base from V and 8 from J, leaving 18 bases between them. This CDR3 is CASSLVQGSGGKPQHF. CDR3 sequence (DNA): TGTGCCAGCAGCTTAGTACAGGGAAGCGGGGGTAAGCCCCAGCATTTT.

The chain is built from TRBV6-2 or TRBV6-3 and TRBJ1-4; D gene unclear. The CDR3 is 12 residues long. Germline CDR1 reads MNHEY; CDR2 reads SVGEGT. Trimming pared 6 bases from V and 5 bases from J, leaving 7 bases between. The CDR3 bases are TGTGCCAGCAGGGAGGGAAATGAAAAACTGTTTTTT. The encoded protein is CASREGNEKLFF.

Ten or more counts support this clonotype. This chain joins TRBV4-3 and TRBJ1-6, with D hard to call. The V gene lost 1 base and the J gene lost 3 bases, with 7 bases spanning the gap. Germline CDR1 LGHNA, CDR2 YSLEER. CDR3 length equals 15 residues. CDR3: CASSQAGDYNSPLHF. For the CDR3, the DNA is TGCGCCAGCAGCCAAGCAGGAGACTATAATTCACCCCTCCACTTT.

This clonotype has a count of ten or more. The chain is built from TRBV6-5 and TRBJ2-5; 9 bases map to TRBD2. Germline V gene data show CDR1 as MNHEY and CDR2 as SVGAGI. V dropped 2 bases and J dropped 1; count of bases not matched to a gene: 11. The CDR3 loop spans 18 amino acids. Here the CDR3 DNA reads TGTGCCAGCAGTTACGGGGTAGCGGGGGAGCATTCCCAAGAGACCCAGTACTTC. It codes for CASSYGVAGEHSQETQYF.

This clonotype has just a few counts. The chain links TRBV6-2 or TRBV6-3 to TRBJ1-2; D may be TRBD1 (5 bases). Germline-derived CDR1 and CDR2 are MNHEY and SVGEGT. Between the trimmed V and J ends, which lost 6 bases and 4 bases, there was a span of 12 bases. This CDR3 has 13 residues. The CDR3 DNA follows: TGTGCCAGCAGCCCTAAGACAGTCTATGGCTACACCTTC. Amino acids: CASSPKTVYGYTF.

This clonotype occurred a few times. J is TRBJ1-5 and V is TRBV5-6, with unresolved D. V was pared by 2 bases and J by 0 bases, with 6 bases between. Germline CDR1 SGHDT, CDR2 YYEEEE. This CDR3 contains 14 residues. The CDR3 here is CASSLMNSNQPQHF. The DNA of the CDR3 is TGTGCCAGCAGCTTAATGAATAGCAATCAGCCCCAGCATTTT.

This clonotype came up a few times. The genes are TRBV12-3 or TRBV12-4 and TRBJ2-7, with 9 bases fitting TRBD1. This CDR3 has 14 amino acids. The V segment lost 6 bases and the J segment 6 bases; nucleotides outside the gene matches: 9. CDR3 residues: CASSTDPTGGEQYF. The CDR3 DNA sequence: TGTGCCAGCAGCACCGACCCGACAGGGGGCGAGCAGTACTTC.

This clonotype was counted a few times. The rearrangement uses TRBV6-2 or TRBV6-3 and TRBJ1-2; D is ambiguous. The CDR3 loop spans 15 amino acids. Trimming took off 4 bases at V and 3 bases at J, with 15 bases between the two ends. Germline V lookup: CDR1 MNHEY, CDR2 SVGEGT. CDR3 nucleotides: TGTGCCAGCAGTTCACCGGAGGTACACTACTATGGCTACACCTTC. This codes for CASSSPEVHYYGYTF.

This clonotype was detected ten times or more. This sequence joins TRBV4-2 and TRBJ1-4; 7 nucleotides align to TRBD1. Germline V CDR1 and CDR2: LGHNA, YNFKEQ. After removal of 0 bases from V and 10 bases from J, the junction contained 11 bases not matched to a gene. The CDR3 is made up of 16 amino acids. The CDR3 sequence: CASSQDEGAVVSKLFF. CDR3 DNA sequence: TGTGCCAGCAGCCAAGATGAGGGGGCAGTTGTTTCAAAACTGTTTTTT.

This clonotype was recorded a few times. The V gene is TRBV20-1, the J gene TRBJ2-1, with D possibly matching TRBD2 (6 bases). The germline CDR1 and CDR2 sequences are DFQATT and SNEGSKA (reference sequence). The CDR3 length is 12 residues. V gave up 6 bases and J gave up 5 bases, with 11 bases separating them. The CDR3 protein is CSASGDHNEQFF. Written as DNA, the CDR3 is TGCAGTGCGTCGGGGGACCACAATGAGCAGTTCTTC.

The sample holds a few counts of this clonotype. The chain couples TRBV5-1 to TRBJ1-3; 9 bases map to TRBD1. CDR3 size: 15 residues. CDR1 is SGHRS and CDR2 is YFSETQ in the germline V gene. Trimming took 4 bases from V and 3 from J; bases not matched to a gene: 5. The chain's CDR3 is CASSATGGGGNTIYF. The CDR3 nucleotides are TGCGCCAGCAGCGCCACAGGGGGCGGTGGAAACACCATATATTTT. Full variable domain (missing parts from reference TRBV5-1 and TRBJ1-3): KAGVTQTPRYLIKTRGQQVTLSCSPISGHRSVSWYQQTPGQGLQFLFEYFSETQRNKGNFPGRFSGRQFSNSRSEMNVSTLELGDSALYLCASSATGGGGNTIYFGEGSWLTVV.

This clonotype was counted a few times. As DNA, the CDR3 is TGTGCCAGCTCACCGGGACAGGGTTATCAGCCCCAGCATTTT. This encodes CASSPGQGYQPQHF. The chain recombines TRBV18 with TRBJ1-5; 9 bases are shared with TRBD1. V shed 3 bases, J shed 5 bases, and the junction held 2 bases outside the gene matches. The CDR3 length is 14 residues. Germline assignment: CDR1 KGHSH and CDR2 LQKENI.

The chain's CDR3 is CASSSLSVSTEAFF. CDR3 coding DNA: TGTGCCAGCAGTTCCCTATCGGTCAGCACTGAAGCTTTCTTT. The chain joins TRBV28 to TRBJ1-1; D ambiguous. CDR1 and CDR2 from the germline V gene are MDHEN and SYDVKM. Trimming removed 4 bases at V and 4 bases at J, with 13 bases between. There are 14 residues in the CDR3.